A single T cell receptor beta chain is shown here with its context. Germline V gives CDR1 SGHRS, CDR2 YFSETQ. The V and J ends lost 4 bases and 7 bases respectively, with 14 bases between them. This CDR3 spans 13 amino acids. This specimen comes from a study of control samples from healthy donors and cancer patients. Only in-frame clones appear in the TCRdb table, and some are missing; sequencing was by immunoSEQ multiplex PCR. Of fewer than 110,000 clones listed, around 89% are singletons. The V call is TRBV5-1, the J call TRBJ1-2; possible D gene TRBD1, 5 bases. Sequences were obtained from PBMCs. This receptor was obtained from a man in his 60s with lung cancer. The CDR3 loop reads CASSGAPGAGYTF. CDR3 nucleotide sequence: TGCGCCAGCAGCGGGGCTCCCGGGGCTGGCTACACCTTC. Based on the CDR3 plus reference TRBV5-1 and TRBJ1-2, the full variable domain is KAGVTQTPRYLIKTRGQQVTLSCSPISGHRSVSWYQQTPGQGLQFLFEYFSETQRNKGNFPGRFSGRQFSNSRSEMNVSTLELGDSALYLCASSGAPGAGYTFGSGTRLTVV.